One sample yielded the 11 T cell receptor beta chains listed below, sequenced in a study of regulatory T cells in long-lasting Graves disease. Indicated time point: newly diagnosed GD, antithyroid drugs for less than 3 months. Scientists built the TCR library using RNA that was extracted from PBMCs. Arm-PCR of CDR3 regions with iRepertoire HTBI primers generated TCR beta libraries. TCRdb re-called the multiplex PCR reads through MiXCR, storing one row per CDR3 protein. The table has approximately 460,000 distinct CDR3 sequences, about a sixth seen once. The data also belong to a second study, concerning T cells in Graves' hyperthyroidism and ophthalmopathy.

The sequenced sample was peripheral blood mononuclear cells (PBMCs), obtained at new diagnosis, from a patient treated with antithyroid drugs. The source is a young woman with Graves disease.

The V and J genes are TRBV9 and TRBJ2-5, with 13 bases lining up with TRBD2. V was clipped by 3 bases and J by 2 bases; unmatched bases: 1. The CDR3 loop spans 15 amino acids. Germline CDR1 is SGDLS and CDR2 is YYNGEE. The CDR3 loop reads CASSGTSGGQETQYF. The CDR3 nucleotides read TGTGCCAGCAGCGGGACTAGCGGGGGACAAGAGACCCAGTACTTC.

This clonotype was counted many times. The J gene is TRBJ2-5, the V gene TRBV5-6; 8 bases map to TRBD2. V trimming: 2 bases; J trimming: 3 bases; junction bases outside the gene matches: 6. This CDR3 spans 15 amino acids. The germline V gene has CDR1 SGHDT and CDR2 YYEEEE. The CDR3 DNA reads TGTGCCAGCAGCTTACCGGGACTAGAGGAAGAGACCCAGTACTTC. It translates to CASSLPGLEEETQYF.

This clonotype was seen ten or more times. This chain connects TRBV27 to TRBJ2-6, with D perhaps TRBD2 (6 bases). Germline V lookup: CDR1 MNHEY, CDR2 SMNVEV (reference sequence). There are 17 residues in the CDR3. V was cut by 3 bases and J by 1 base, with 13 bases left in between. For the CDR3, the DNA is TGTGCCAGCAGTTTGGTTGGGGGAGGTTCTGGGGCCAACGTCCTGACTTTC. Amino acid sequence: CASSLVGGGSGANVLTF.

With respect to this clonotype: A much larger clone sits a single nucleotide away, making a read error possible. The V call is TRBV20-1, the J call TRBJ1-2; D not resolved. Germline-derived CDR1 and CDR2 are DFQATT and SNEGSKA (reference sequence). There are 13 residues in the CDR3. CDR3 nucleotide sequence: TGCAGTGCTAGAGTTGACGGCGACTATGGCTTCACCTTC. It encodes CSARVDGDYGFTF.

This clonotype showed up many times. The V call is TRBV6-2 or TRBV6-3, the J call TRBJ1-1, with D possibly matching TRBD1 (5 bases). The CDR3 totals 13 residues. Germline values: CDR1 MNHEY, CDR2 SVGEGT. Trimming pared 9 bases from V and 1 base from J, leaving 12 bases between. CDR3 residues: CASRDLSNTEAFF. The CDR3 region has the DNA TGTGCCAGTAGGGACCTTTCGAACACTGAAGCTTTCTTT.

The V gene is TRBV19, the J gene TRBJ1-5; D is uncertain. CDR3 length: 11 residues. V was clipped by 7 bases and J by 11 bases, with 12 bases between them. The germline V gene has CDR1 LNHDA and CDR2 SQIVND (reference sequence). CDR3 residues: CASTTRESQHF. The CDR3 DNA reads TGTGCCAGTACCACCCGGGAATCCCAGCATTTT.

This clonotype was seen more than once but under ten times. CDR3 sequence: CASSSHRAPEQYF. In nucleotides, the CDR3 is TGCGCCAGCAGCTCGCACAGGGCCCCGGAGCAGTACTTC. This chain joins TRBV5-1 and TRBJ2-7, with D perhaps matching TRBD1 (6 bases). V was clipped by 3 bases and J by 7 bases, with 14 bases between them. This CDR3 spans 13 amino acids. Germline V gives CDR1 SGHRS, CDR2 YFSETQ.

The chain combines TRBV19 with TRBJ2-1, with D possibly matching TRBD2 (6 bases). CDR1 LNHDA and CDR2 SQIVND come from the germline V gene (reference sequence). This CDR3 is 15 amino acids long. Deletions cut 4 bases from V and 7 bases from J, with 17 bases between. The CDR3 is CASSTGTHRANEQFF. Here the CDR3 DNA reads TGTGCCAGTAGTACTGGGACTCACCGGGCGAATGAGCAGTTCTTC.

Points on this clonotype: Since a much larger clone is just one base distant, this may be a read error. V usage is TRBV10-1 and J usage is TRBJ2-3, with 9 bases aligning to TRBD1. The DNA end is more similar to TRBJ2-1, so the J call may be wrong. The length of the CDR3 is 15 residues. Germline V lookup: CDR1 WNHNN, CDR2 SYGVQD (reference sequence). The CDR3 region has the DNA TGCGCCAGCAGTGAGCGGACAGGGGCCTCCTACGAGCAGTTCTTC. This translates into CASSERTGASYEQFF.

This clonotype was seen ten or more times. The chain couples TRBV7-9 to TRBJ2-1; D may match TRBD1 or TRBD2 (5 bases each). Germline CDR1 SEHNR, CDR2 FQNEAQ (reference sequence). CDR3 length: 14 amino acids. V shed 5 bases and J shed 5 bases, with 13 bases lying between them. The CDR3 loop is CASSDPGRDNEQFF. The DNA of the CDR3 is TGTGCCAGCAGCGACCCGGGACGGGACAATGAGCAGTTCTTC.

This clonotype appeared many times. This sequence joins TRBV7-9 and TRBJ2-7; D not resolved. V gave up 1 base and J gave up 0 bases, with 7 bases separating them. Germline lookup yields CDR1 SEHNR and CDR2 FQNEAQ (reference sequence). This CDR3 contains 14 residues. The CDR3 nucleotides are TGTGCCAGCAGCTTAGAGGATTCCTCCTACGAGCAGTACTTC. It is translated as CASSLEDSSYEQYF.